The sample holds many counts of the clone carrying this T cell receptor (beta chain). This sample is drawn from a study of T cells in Graves' hyperthyroidism and ophthalmopathy. TCR beta CDR3 regions were amplified from RNA transcripts. The HTBI primer set served for first-round RT-PCR of the TCR CDR3. Using its own MiXCR run on the multiplex PCR reads, TCRdb lists one record per CDR3 protein. This table has roughly 700,000 distinct CDR3 sequences, approximately 15% appearing once. The sequence was obtained from a woman aged 18-29 years with Graves' hyperthyroidism. Specimen: blood.

The CDR3 DNA sequence: TGCGCCAGCAGCTTGGGGACTAGCGGGAGCATCTACGAGCAGTACTTC. Translation gives CASSLGTSGSIYEQYF. The chain couples TRBV5-1 to TRBJ2-7; 13 nucleotides agree with TRBD2. Trimming cost V 0 bases and J 3 bases; bases outside gene matches: 3. The CDR3 runs to 16 residues. Looked up from germline, CDR1 is SGHRS and CDR2 is YFSETQ.